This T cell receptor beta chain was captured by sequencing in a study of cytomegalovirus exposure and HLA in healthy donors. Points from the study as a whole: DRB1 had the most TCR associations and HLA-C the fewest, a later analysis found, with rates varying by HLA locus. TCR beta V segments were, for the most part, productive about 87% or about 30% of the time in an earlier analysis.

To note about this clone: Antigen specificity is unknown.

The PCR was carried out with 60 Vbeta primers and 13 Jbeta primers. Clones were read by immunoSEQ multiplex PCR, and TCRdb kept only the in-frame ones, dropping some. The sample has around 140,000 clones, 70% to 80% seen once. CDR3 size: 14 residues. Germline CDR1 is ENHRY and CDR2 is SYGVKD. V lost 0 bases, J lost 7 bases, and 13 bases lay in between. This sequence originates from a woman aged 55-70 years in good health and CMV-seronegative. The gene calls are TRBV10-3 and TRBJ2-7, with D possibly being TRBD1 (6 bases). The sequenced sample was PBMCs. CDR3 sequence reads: CAISESGGLGEQYF. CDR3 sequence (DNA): TGTGCCATCAGTGAGTCTGGGGGCCTAGGGGAGCAGTACTTC.